The 31 T cell receptor beta chains below were found in one sample sequenced in a study of glioma-infiltrating T cells (dated by TCRdb to 2016 to 2017). This sample was sequenced with an Illumina MiSeq. The iRepertoire nested amplicon-rescue multiplex PCR (arm-PCR) platform was used to amplify TCR alpha and beta CDR3 regions from RNA. The public reads were reprocessed in TCRdb via fastp at Q25 and MiXCR, keeping in-frame beta chains. CDR3 protein sequences are deduplicated, and each keeps its most common genes and DNA. The sample contains fewer than 250,000 distinct CDR3 sequences, about 32% of them found a single time. Of the sample, around 20% is held by the ten largest clones. Sequenced material: glioma tissue, nonneoplastic brain tissue, or PBMCs (not recorded which). The receptors stem from a human donor with low-grade glioma or glioblastoma, undergoing nonglioma brain surgery, or in good health (not recorded which).

This chain uses TRBV3-1 with TRBJ2-7; tentative D call: TRBD1 (7 bases). CDR1 and CDR2 (germline): LGHDT, YNNKEL (reference sequence). CDR3 length: 15 amino acids. Trimming took off 0 bases at V and 1 base at J, with 10 bases between the two ends. For the CDR3, the DNA is TGTGCCAGCAGCCAAGACGGGGGACAGTCCTACGAGCAGTACTTC. Its protein is CASSQDGGQSYEQYF.

Concerning this clonotype itself: A much bigger clone sits one base away, suggesting this may be a read error. The gene calls are TRBV5-1 and TRBJ2-7; 12 bases agree with TRBD1. Losses at the gene ends were 4 bases for V and 4 bases for J; bases not matched to a gene: 6. Per germline, CDR1 SGHRS and CDR2 YFSETQ. The CDR3 length is 15 residues. DNA for the CDR3: TGCGCCAGCAGCATACCGGGACAGGGGGCTTACGAGCAGTACTTC. Protein product: CASSIPGQGAYEQYF.

The J gene is TRBJ2-7, the V gene TRBV6-2 or TRBV6-3; 8 nucleotides agree with TRBD1. Germline V CDR1 and CDR2: MNHEY, SVGEGT. After removal of 8 bases from V and 4 bases from J, the junction contained 7 bases not matched to a gene. The CDR3 is 13 residues long. Written as DNA, the CDR3 is TGTGCCAGCCTCGACAGGGGTACATACGAGCAGTACTTC. It specifies CASLDRGTYEQYF.

On this clonotype: A single base separates this from a much larger clone, so it may be a read error. The CDR3 ends on some other residue instead of the conserved phenylalanine or tryptophan, so this is likely a read error. The V and J genes are TRBV24-1 and TRBJ1-2; no clear D gene. The V end lost 5 bases, the J end lost 9 bases, and 12 bases lay between the germline ends. The CDR3 runs to 12 residues. The V gene's germline CDR1 is KGHDR and CDR2 SFDVKD. CDR3 DNA sequence: TGTGCCACCAGTGGCAGAAAAGGAAGCTACACCCTC. It is translated as CATSGRKGSYTL.

The table lists this clonotype with a few counts. The chain employs TRBV30 and TRBJ1-1; 9 bases agree with TRBD1. CDR3 length: 15 amino acids. V was pared by 3 bases and J by 6 bases, with 11 bases of the junction left unmatched. CDR1 is GTSNPN, CDR2 SVGIG, per germline (reference sequence). CDR3 in amino acids: CAWRWVPTGGSEAFF. As DNA, the CDR3 is TGTGCCTGGAGGTGGGTGCCTACAGGGGGCTCTGAAGCTTTCTTT.

This clonotype has a count of ten or more. The rearrangement links TRBV5-1 to TRBJ1-4; TRBD1 might be the D (6 bases). Germline values: CDR1 SGHRS, CDR2 YFSETQ. The CDR3 loop spans 16 amino acids. V lost 2 bases, J lost 3 bases, and 14 bases lay in between. CDR3 residues: CASSLPGAPSNEKLFF. CDR3 DNA sequence: TGCGCCAGCAGCTTACCAGGGGCACCGTCTAATGAAAAACTGTTTTTT.

The chain links TRBV11-2 to TRBJ2-7; 8 bases are shared with TRBD1. The germline V gene has CDR1 SGHAT and CDR2 FQNNGV. The CDR3 consists of 14 residues. The V gene end was trimmed by 6 bases and the J gene end by 5 bases; junction bases not matched to a gene: 9. The CDR3 here is CASRLGQGGDEQYF. In nucleotides, the CDR3 is TGTGCCAGCAGGCTAGGACAGGGCGGGGACGAGCAGTACTTC.

This clonotype was found a few times. J is TRBJ2-7 and V is TRBV4-2, with D perhaps matching TRBD2 (5 bases). This CDR3 comprises 17 residues. V shed 2 bases and J shed 8 bases, with 25 bases lying between them. The germline CDR1 and CDR2 sequences are LGHNA and YNFKEQ. CDR3: CASSQLPVGGSNGKQYF. The CDR3 DNA sequence: TGTGCCAGCAGCCAACTTCCGGTGGGCGGGTCAAACGGAAAGCAGTACTTC.

The rearrangement links TRBV6-1 to TRBJ2-1; TRBD2 agrees at 7 bases. Germline loops: CDR1 MNHNS, CDR2 SASEGT. After removal of 6 bases from V and 9 bases from J, the junction contained 11 bases not matched to a gene. The CDR3 length is 14 residues. The CDR3 sequence: CASSWTRGVGEQFF. The CDR3, as DNA: TGTGCCAGCAGCTGGACTAGGGGAGTGGGTGAGCAGTTCTTC.

Points on this clonotype: This sequence may be a read error, since a much larger clone differs from it by one base. The rearrangement uses TRBV7-2 and TRBJ2-3, with 10 bases matching TRBD2. Germline V gene data show CDR1 as SGHTA and CDR2 as FQGNSA. J was trimmed by 8 bases and V by 0 bases; bases with no gene match: 8. This CDR3 is 16 amino acids long. CDR3 region: CASSLAWSGRGGTQYF. The CDR3 DNA sequence: TGTGCCAGCAGCTTAGCGTGGAGCGGGAGGGGCGGTACGCAGTATTTT.

This clonotype was seen ten or more times. The chain couples TRBV6-2 or TRBV6-3 to TRBJ1-5; D unclear. V was pared by 10 bases and J by 0 bases, with 7 bases between. CDR3 length: 12 amino acids. The germline CDR1 and CDR2 sequences are MNHEY and SVGEGT. The CDR3 DNA reads as TGTGCCACAGGTTTTAGCAATCAGCCCCAGCATTTT. Translation: CATGFSNQPQHF.

To note about this clonotype: Given a much more abundant clone one base away, this may be a read error. The chain is built from TRBV7-9 and TRBJ2-7; TRBD2 aligns across 11 bases. The V gene end was trimmed by 5 bases and the J gene end by 1 base; junction bases not matched to a gene: 4. Germline-derived CDR1 and CDR2 are SEHNR and FQNEAQ (reference sequence). This CDR3 contains 15 residues. Here the CDR3 DNA reads TGTGCCAGCAGCGCTAGCGGGAGGAGGTCCTACGAGCAGTACTTC. Translating gives CASSASGRRSYEQYF.

In its sample, this clonotype was seen many times. The chain combines TRBV6-2 or TRBV6-3 with TRBJ2-1; D perhaps matches TRBD1 (6 bases). Trimming shortened V by 5 bases and J by 5 bases, and 13 bases separated the two germline ends. There are 14 residues in the CDR3. Germline V gene sequence: CDR1 MNHEY, CDR2 SVGEGT. The CDR3 sequence is CASSPGQRHNEQFF. The CDR3 DNA sequence: TGTGCCAGCAGTCCTGGACAGCGACACAATGAGCAGTTCTTC.

This clonotype was seen at least ten times. V and J are TRBV27 and TRBJ2-5, with D possibly matching TRBD1 (7 bases). This CDR3 comprises 16 residues. Trimming removed 5 bases from V and 0 bases from J, with 16 bases in between. Germline assignment: CDR1 MNHEY and CDR2 SMNVEV (reference sequence). This chain's CDR3 is CASSQDGGGYQETQYF. The DNA for the CDR3 is TGTGCCAGCAGTCAGGACGGAGGGGGCTACCAAGAGACCCAGTACTTC.

This clonotype was found many times. The chain is built from TRBV7-2 and TRBJ2-3; no clear D gene. There are 12 residues in the CDR3. Germline V gene sequence: CDR1 SGHTA, CDR2 FQGNSA. V lost 5 bases to trimming and J lost 3 bases, with 6 bases between them. This CDR3 is CASSPNTDTQYF. Here the CDR3 DNA reads TGTGCCAGCAGCCCCAATACAGATACGCAGTATTTT.

This clonotype was seen repeatedly, ten times or more. This sequence joins TRBV6-2 or TRBV6-3 and TRBJ2-7; 11 nucleotides line up with TRBD2. The CDR3 consists of 15 residues. V was clipped by 4 bases and J by 3 bases; unmatched bases: 5. CDR1 and CDR2 (germline): MNHEY, SVGEGT. CDR3 region: CASSSALAGGYEQYF. CDR3 coding DNA: TGTGCCAGCAGTTCCGCTCTAGCGGGAGGCTACGAGCAGTACTTC.

Details on this clonotype: An end of the junction differs from the germline gene, which may be a read error. This chain links TRBV5-4 with TRBJ1-4; a possible D gene is TRBD1 (6 bases). Germline CDR1 SGHNT, CDR2 YYREEE (reference sequence). The CDR3 has 17 amino acids. As DNA, the CDR3 is TGTGCCAGCACCTTGGATATGGGGGCAGGCACTAATGAAAAACTGTTTTTT. It encodes CASTLDMGAGTNEKLFF.

This clonotype was observed many times. The DNA is left out, because the CDR3 cannot be placed on it with certainty; the CDR3 is given as TCRdb lists it. The V gene is TRBV25-1, the J gene TRBJ2-7; the table's TRBD2 call for D was not verified on the DNA. From its first to its last residue, the CDR3 has 15 amino acids. The germline CDR1 and CDR2 sequences are MGHDK and SYGVNS. The CDR3 loop is CASSDTWASGSSWYF.

The chain is built from TRBV7-9 and TRBJ2-2; TRBD2 matches 7 bases. V was clipped by 5 bases and J by 4 bases; unmatched bases: 10. The germline CDR1 and CDR2 sequences are SEHNR and FQNEAQ (reference sequence). The CDR3 sequence is 16 residues long. This CDR3 reads CASSQNPLAATGELFF. CDR3 nucleotide sequence: TGTGCCAGCAGCCAAAATCCCCTAGCGGCCACCGGGGAGCTGTTTTTT.

As concerns this clonotype: One base away lies a much larger clone, so this may be a sequencing read error. No conserved phenylalanine or tryptophan is present at the end of the CDR3, so a read error is the likely explanation. The V gene is TRBV3-1, the J gene TRBJ1-5; 8 nucleotides match TRBD1. The CDR3 consists of 16 residues. With 8 bases clipped from V and 3 bases from J, the junction kept 12 bases outside the gene matches. Per germline, CDR1 LGHDT and CDR2 YNNKEL (reference sequence). The CDR3 loop is CASSPSRTGINQPQHL. DNA of the CDR3: TGTGCCAGCTCACCATCCCGGACAGGGATCAATCAGCCCCAGCATCTT.

This clonotype has a handful of counts. V gene TRBV7-9 combines with J gene TRBJ2-7; 7 positions agree with TRBD2. Trimming removed 0 bases from V and 6 bases from J; junction bases left unmatched: 8. Per the germline V gene, CDR1 is SEHNR and CDR2 is FQNEAQ (reference sequence). The CDR3 is 15 amino acids. CDR3 coding DNA: TGTGCCAGCAGCTTAGCTAGCGGGCGGAACGCCGAGCAGTACTTC. This codes for CASSLASGRNAEQYF.

The sample holds one count of this clonotype. Its ends do not fully match the called genes, so a read error is possible. The chain couples TRBV20-1 to TRBJ2-1; D uncertain. This CDR3 has 13 amino acids. Germline-derived CDR1 and CDR2 are DFQATT and SNEGSKA (reference sequence). This chain's CDR3 is CSASKQSVDDQFF. CDR3 coding DNA: TGCAGTGCTAGCAAACAGTCGGTTGATGATCAGTTCTTC.

This clonotype appeared many times. This rearrangement joins TRBV20-1 to TRBJ2-3; TRBD1 aligns across 8 bases. This CDR3 region has 18 residues. Germline V gives CDR1 DFQATT, CDR2 SNEGSKA (reference sequence). V was clipped by 3 bases and J by 2 bases; unmatched bases: 16. The CDR3 DNA is TGCAGTGCTAGGGACCTGAGGGGGACAGGCACAAACACAGATACGCAGTATTTT. Amino acid sequence: CSARDLRGTGTNTDTQYF.

The CDR3 bases are TGTGCCAGCACCCCCCCTGGGACAGGAATCGACGAGCAGTACTTC. Translation: CASTPPGTGIDEQYF. This sequence joins TRBV7-9 and TRBJ2-7; TRBD1 agrees at 8 bases. This CDR3 region has 15 residues. Trimming removed 7 bases from V and 5 bases from J; junction bases left unmatched: 13. Per germline, CDR1 SEHNR and CDR2 FQNEAQ (reference sequence).

A note on this clonotype: A read error may be the cause here, since a much bigger clone is one base away. The CDR3 DNA reads TGTGCCAGCAGCCCCAAAGGAGTCTTGGACAGTTATAGCAATCATCCCCAGCATTTT. The encoded protein is CASSPKGVLDSYSNHPQHF. The chain combines TRBV7-2 with TRBJ1-5, with D maybe TRBD1 (6 bases). Germline V lookup: CDR1 SGHTA, CDR2 FQGNSA. CDR3 length: 19 amino acids.

For this clonotype: A much bigger clone sits one base away, suggesting this may be a read error. This rearrangement joins TRBV18 to TRBJ2-5; D ambiguous. Trimming removed 0 bases at V and 3 bases at J, with 5 bases between. Per germline, CDR1 KGHSH and CDR2 LQKENI. The length of the CDR3 is 13 residues. In nucleotides, the CDR3 is TGTGCCAGCTCACCACCGATAAAAGAGACCCAGTACTTC. This sequence encodes CASSPPIKETQYF.

There are many counts of this clonotype. The chain couples TRBV19 to TRBJ1-5; a weak D match, TRBD1 (6 bases). CDR3 length equals 17 residues. Trimming took 1 base from V and 1 from J, leaving 14 bases between them. Germline V gives CDR1 LNHDA, CDR2 SQIVND (reference sequence). CDR3 DNA sequence: TGTGCCAGTAGTATAGGGCCGGGGGGCGGAAGCAATCAGCCCCAGCATTTT. It codes for CASSIGPGGGSNQPQHF. The full variable domain, with the rest looked up from reference TRBV19 and TRBJ1-5, is DGGITQSPKYLFRKEGQNVTLSCEQNLNHDAMYWYRQDPGQGLRLIYYSQIVNDFQKGDIAEGYSVSREKKESFPLTVTSAQKNPTAFYLCASSIGPGGGSNQPQHFGDGTRLSIL.

The sample holds a few counts of this clonotype. The V and J genes are TRBV4-1 and TRBJ2-4, with D possibly matching TRBD2 (6 bases). V lost 2 bases, J lost 8 bases, and 16 bases lay in between. Per germline, CDR1 MGHRA and CDR2 YSYEKL. CDR3 size: 15 residues. CDR3 amino acids: CASSQSYGSRYIQYF. Written as DNA, the CDR3 is TGCGCCAGCAGCCAATCCTACGGGAGCCGATACATTCAGTACTTC.

This clonotype was seen ten or more times. The chain is built from TRBV3-1 and TRBJ2-3, with D possibly matching TRBD1 (5 bases). The ends were cut back, 0 bases at V and 4 bases at J, with 11 bases in the middle. The CDR3 spans 15 residues. Germline V gene data show CDR1 as LGHDT and CDR2 as YNNKEL (reference sequence). Here the CDR3 DNA reads TGTGCCAGCAGCCAAGAGTGGCAGGGCGCAGATACGCAGTATTTT. This translates into CASSQEWQGADTQYF.

This clonotype showed up many times. The chain employs TRBV5-6 and TRBJ1-5; D not certain. The CDR3 runs to 16 residues. CDR1 and CDR2 (germline): SGHDT, YYEEEE. Trimming shortened V by 1 base and J by 3 bases, and 14 bases separated the two germline ends. This CDR3 is CASSLLGQKTNQPQHF. In DNA form, the CDR3 reads TGTGCCAGCAGCTTGCTTGGTCAGAAGACCAATCAGCCCCAGCATTTT.

This clonotype was observed at least ten times. The chain joins TRBV3-1 to TRBJ2-7; D gene unclear. Germline V gene data show CDR1 as LGHDT and CDR2 as YNNKEL (reference sequence). The CDR3 is 15 amino acids. Trimming left V 0 bases short and J 1 base short, with 10 bases between. CDR3 sequence (DNA): TGTGCCAGCAGCCAAGATCTCGGCCGATCCTACGAGCAGTACTTC. Protein product: CASSQDLGRSYEQYF.